This TCR beta chain originates from a study of CD8 T cells in Susac syndrome. Across the whole study: Sequenced Susac syndrome patients included five or six with active disease and fewer than 10 who were in remission.

Germline values: CDR1 SNHLY, CDR2 FYNNEI. This CDR3 is 11 amino acids long. Of note for this clonotype: Germline and junction disagree at one end, which may indicate a read error.

Reverse transcription used about 0.45 to 1 ug RNA and random hexamers. TCRdb reanalysed the immunoSEQ multiplex PCR reads using MiXCR and keeps one entry per CDR3 protein. The repertoire holds around 150,000 distinct CDR3 sequences, with 95% as singletons. TCR beta sequencing was performed on blood CD8+ and CD4+ T cells. The material sequenced was CD4+ T cells from PBMCs. The gene calls are TRBV2 and TRBJ1-4; 9 bases fit TRBD1. This clonotype was obtained from a human donor with Susac syndrome. The CDR3 loop is CASSDLGQGTF. DNA for the CDR3: TGTGCCAGCAGTGACCTCGGACAGGGGACATTT.